A single sample gave rise to the 2 T cell receptor beta chains below, sequenced in a study of cytomegalovirus exposure and HLA in healthy donors. PCR primers comprised 60 Vbeta and 13 Jbeta primers. Measured with immunoSEQ multiplex PCR; TCRdb has only the in-frame clones, and not every one. This sample yields roughly 230,000 clones, of which about 93% are seen a single time; about 1.5% belongs to the top ten. Sequenced sample: PBMCs. Receptors were obtained from a girl aged 2-15 years in good health and CMV-seronegative.

The rearrangement uses TRBV5-1 and TRBJ2-1, with TRBD2 identical over 13 bases. The CDR3 has 18 residues. The V segment lost 2 bases and the J segment 6 bases; nucleotides outside the gene matches: 11. Germline loops: CDR1 SGHRS, CDR2 YFSETQ. The CDR3 nucleotides read TGCGCCAGCAGCTTCCAGACTAGCGGGGGGTCCCAGGGCAATGAGCAGTTCTTC. Translation gives CASSFQTSGGSQGNEQFF.

The rearrangement links TRBV27 to TRBJ1-4; the match to TRBD1 covers 8 bases. The CDR3 runs 15 residues. The germline gives CDR1 MNHEY, CDR2 SMNVEV (reference sequence). With 8 bases clipped from V and 3 bases from J, the junction kept 8 bases outside the gene matches. CDR3: CASGTQGAPNEKLFF. Here the CDR3 DNA reads TGTGCCAGCGGAACCCAGGGGGCTCCTAATGAAAAACTGTTTTTT.